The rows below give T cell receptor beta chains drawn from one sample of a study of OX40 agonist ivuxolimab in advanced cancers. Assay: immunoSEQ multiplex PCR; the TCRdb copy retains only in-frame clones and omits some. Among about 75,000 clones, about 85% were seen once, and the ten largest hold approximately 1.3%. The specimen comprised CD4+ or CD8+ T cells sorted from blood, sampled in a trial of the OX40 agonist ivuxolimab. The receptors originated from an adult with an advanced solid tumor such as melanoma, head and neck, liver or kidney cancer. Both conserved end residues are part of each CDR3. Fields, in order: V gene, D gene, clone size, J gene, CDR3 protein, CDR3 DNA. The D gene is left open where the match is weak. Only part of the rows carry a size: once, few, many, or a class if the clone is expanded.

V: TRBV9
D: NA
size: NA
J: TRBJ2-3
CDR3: CASSVAGASTDTQYF
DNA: TGTGCCAGCAGCGTAGCCGGGGCTAGCACAGATACGCAGTATTTT

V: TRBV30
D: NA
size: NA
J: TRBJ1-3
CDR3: CAWRVSGNTIYF
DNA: TGTGCCTGGAGGGTCTCTGGAAACACCATATATTTT

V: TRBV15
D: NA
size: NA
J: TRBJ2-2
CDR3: CATSVQLGSTGELFF
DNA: TGTGCCACCAGCGTCCAACTAGGTTCGACCGGGGAGCTGTTTTTT

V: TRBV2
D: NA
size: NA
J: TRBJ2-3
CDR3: CASSGLARYLASTDTQYF
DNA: TGTGCCAGCAGTGGGCTAGCGCGGTATCTAGCTAGCACAGATACGCAGTATTTT

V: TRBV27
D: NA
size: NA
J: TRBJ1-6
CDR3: CASRGGQNSPLHF
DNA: TGTGCCAGCAGAGGGGGGCAAAATTCACCTCTCCACTTT

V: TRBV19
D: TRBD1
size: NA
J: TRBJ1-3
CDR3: CASSGITGGTGNTIYF
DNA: TGTGCCAGTAGTGGGATCACAGGGGGAACTGGAAACACCATATATTTT

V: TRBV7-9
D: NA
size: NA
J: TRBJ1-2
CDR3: CASSLIRVGYGYTF
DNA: TGTGCCAGCAGCTTAATCCGGGTTGGGTATGGCTACACCTTC

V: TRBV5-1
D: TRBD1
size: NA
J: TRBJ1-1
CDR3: CASSLEGATEAFF
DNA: TGCGCCAGCAGCTTGGAGGGGGCCACTGAAGCTTTCTTT

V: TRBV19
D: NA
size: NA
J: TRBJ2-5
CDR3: CASRNRAQETQYF
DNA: TGTGCCAGTAGAAACAGGGCTCAAGAGACCCAGTACTTC

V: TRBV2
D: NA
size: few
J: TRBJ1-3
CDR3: CASSVEDLTGNTIYF
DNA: TGTGCCAGCAGTGTTGAGGATTTAACAGGAAACACCATATATTTT

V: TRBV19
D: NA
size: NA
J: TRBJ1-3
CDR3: CASGHLSGNTIYF
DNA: TGTGCCAGTGGGCACCTCTCTGGAAACACCATATATTTT

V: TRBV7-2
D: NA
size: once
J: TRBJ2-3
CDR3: CASSTEGVADTQYF
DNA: TGTGCCAGCAGCACGGAAGGGGTGGCAGATACGCAGTATTTT

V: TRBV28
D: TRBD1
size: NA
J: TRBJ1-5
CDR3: CASSAGTGGNQPQHF
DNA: TGTGCCAGCAGCGCCGGGACAGGGGGCAATCAGCCCCAGCATTTT

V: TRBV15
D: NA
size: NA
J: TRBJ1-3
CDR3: CATSRDRLVRGTGNTIYF
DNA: TGTGCCACCAGCAGAGATCGTTTGGTCAGGGGCACTGGAAACACCATATATTTT

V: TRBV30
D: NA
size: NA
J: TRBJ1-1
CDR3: CAWRWGKDTEAFF
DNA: TGTGCCTGGAGATGGGGCAAGGACACTGAAGCTTTCTTT

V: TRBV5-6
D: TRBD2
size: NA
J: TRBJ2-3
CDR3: CASSLGTSGASTDTQYF
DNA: TGTGCCAGCAGCTTGGGGACTAGCGGGGCGAGCACAGATACGCAGTATTTT

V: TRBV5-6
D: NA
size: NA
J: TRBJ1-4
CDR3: CASSPTGRQREKLFF
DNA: TGTGCCAGCAGCCCAACAGGTCGCCAGAGGGAAAAACTGTTTTTT

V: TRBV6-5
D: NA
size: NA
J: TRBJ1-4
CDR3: CASRWTANEKLFF
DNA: TGTGCCAGCAGGTGGACAGCTAATGAAAAACTGTTTTTT

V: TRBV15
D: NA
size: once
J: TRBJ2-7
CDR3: CATSRDPGSSYEQYF
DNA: TGTGCCACCAGCAGAGATCCCGGGAGCTCCTACGAGCAGTACTTC

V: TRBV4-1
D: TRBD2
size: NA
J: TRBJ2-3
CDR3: CASSQETAGGWTDTQYF
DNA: TGCGCCAGCAGCCAAGAGACGGCGGGAGGTTGGACAGATACGCAGTATTTT

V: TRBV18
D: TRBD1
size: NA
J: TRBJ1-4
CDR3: CASSLFEGQGREKLFF
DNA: TGTGCCAGCTCACTCTTCGAGGGACAGGGGAGGGAAAAACTGTTTTTT

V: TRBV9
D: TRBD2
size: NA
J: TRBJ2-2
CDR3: CASGDSGGRYTGELFF
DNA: TGTGCCAGCGGCGATAGCGGGGGGCGTTACACCGGGGAGCTGTTTTTT

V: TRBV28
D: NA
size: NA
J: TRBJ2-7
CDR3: CASRRPGEIHEQYF
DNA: TGTGCCAGCCGTCGGCCCGGCGAAATCCACGAGCAGTACTTC

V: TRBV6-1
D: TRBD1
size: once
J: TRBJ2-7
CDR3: CASSLAGTGLYEQYF
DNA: TGTGCCAGCAGCCTCGCCGGGACAGGGTTATACGAGCAGTACTTC

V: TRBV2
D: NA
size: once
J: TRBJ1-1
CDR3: CASNRDLNTEAFF
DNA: TGTGCCAGCAATCGGGACTTGAACACTGAAGCTTTCTTT

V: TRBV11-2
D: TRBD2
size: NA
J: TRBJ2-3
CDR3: CASSPGLARNTQYF
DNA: TGTGCCAGCAGCCCGGGACTAGCTAGGAATACGCAGTATTTT